This entry concerns a single T cell receptor beta chain. The CDR3 consists of 14 residues. Germline-derived CDR1 and CDR2 are SNHLY and FYNNEI. J lost 8 bases, V lost 7 bases, and 9 bases had no gene match. This sample was included in a study of blood T cell repertoires in COVID-19. Measured with immunoSEQ multiplex PCR; TCRdb has only the in-frame clones, and not every one. The sample holds hundreds of thousands of clones, 84% seen once. The chain is built from TRBV2 and TRBJ2-1; 9 nucleotides align to TRBD1. Sequenced material: PBMCs or T cells enriched from blood (not recorded which). The clonotype was recovered from a man aged 25-45 years with acute COVID-19. The CDR3 sequence is CASNPGQGVDEQFF. The CDR3 DNA reads TGTGCCAGCAACCCGGGACAGGGAGTTGATGAGCAGTTCTTC. The full variable domain, its missing parts supplied by reference TRBV2 and TRBJ2-1, is EPEVTQTPSHQVTQMGQEVILRCVPISNHLYFYWYRQILGQKVEFLVSFYNNEISEKSEIFDDQFSVERPDGSNFTLKIRSTKLEDSAMYFCASNPGQGVDEQFFGPGTRLTVL.